Each of the 11 T cell receptor beta chains below was sequenced from the same sample in a study of regulatory T cells in long-lasting Graves disease. CDR3-region Arm-PCR and iRepertoire HTBI primers produced the TCR beta libraries. MiXCR, applied by TCRdb to the multiplex PCR reads, yields one record per CDR3 protein. The top ten hold about 9.1% of the sample, which has about 540,000 distinct CDR3 sequences, about 14% seen once. Time point of the sample: newly diagnosed GD, antithyroid drugs for less than 3 months. Preparation of the TCR library used RNA extracted from PBMCs. This sample was shared with a second study, whose subject was T cells in Graves' hyperthyroidism and ophthalmopathy.

Sequencing was performed on peripheral blood mononuclear cells (PBMCs), taken at new diagnosis, from a patient treated with antithyroid drugs. These TCRs come from a young man with Graves disease.

The V call is TRBV20-1, the J call TRBJ1-1, with 7 bases identical to TRBD1. V was pared by 8 bases and J by 2 bases, with 8 bases of the junction left unmatched. This CDR3 has 13 amino acids. The V gene's germline CDR1 is DFQATT and CDR2 SNEGSKA (reference sequence). This CDR3 is CSTGQARNTEAFF. The CDR3 nucleotides read TGCAGTACTGGACAGGCCCGAAACACTGAAGCTTTCTTT.

This clonotype came up many times. This chain connects TRBV6-5 to TRBJ1-5; D is uncertain. V lost 1 base to trimming and J lost 0 bases, with 4 bases between them. This CDR3 spans 14 amino acids. In germline, CDR1 is MNHEY, CDR2 SVGAGI. DNA for the CDR3: TGTGCCAGCAGTTACTACTATAGCAATCAGCCCCAGCATTTT. Amino acids: CASSYYYSNQPQHF.

This clonotype was counted at least ten times. The chain uses TRBV2 and TRBJ2-1; 7 nucleotides match TRBD1. Germline trimming cut 6 bases from V and 6 bases from J; bases unmatched to any gene: 2. The CDR3 totals 12 residues. CDR1 and CDR2 from the germline V gene are SNHLY and FYNNEI. DNA of the CDR3: TGTGCCAGCAGGGGGGACAGCAATGAGCAGTTCTTC. This gives the protein CASRGDSNEQFF.

This clonotype has just a few counts. This chain uses TRBV18 with TRBJ2-1; 8 bases are shared with TRBD2. This CDR3 has 16 residues. Per germline, CDR1 KGHSH and CDR2 LQKENI. V shed 3 bases, J shed 2 bases, and the junction held 6 bases outside the gene matches. The CDR3, as DNA: TGTGCCAGCTCACCGCCGCTCGGGAGGGCCTACAATGAGCAGTTCTTC. Amino acids: CASSPPLGRAYNEQFF.

The chain uses TRBV7-2 and TRBJ2-1, with no clear D. V gave up 1 base and J gave up 1 base, with 8 bases separating them. This CDR3 has 15 residues. Germline-derived CDR1 and CDR2 are SGHTA and FQGNSA. DNA of the CDR3: TGTGCCAGCAGCTTAGAAGGGTATTCCTACAATGAGCAGTTCTTC. It codes for CASSLEGYSYNEQFF.

The table lists this clonotype with a few counts. This may arise from a read error, as a much more abundant clone is one base away. CDR3 amino acids: CASSLSTVGTQYF. In DNA, the CDR3 is TGTGCCAGCAGTTTATCGACGGTAGGTACGCAGTATTTT. The chain links TRBV28 to TRBJ2-3; D gene unclear. V gave up 1 base and J gave up 8 bases, with 10 bases separating them. This CDR3 spans 13 amino acids. Per germline, CDR1 MDHEN and CDR2 SYDVKM.

In this sample, this clonotype turned up many times. The CDR3 reads CASSEASSNQNEQFF. The CDR3, as DNA: TGCGCCAGCAGTGAGGCCTCCTCTAACCAGAATGAGCAGTTCTTC. The chain has TRBV10-1 and TRBJ2-1; D not resolved. The CDR3 contains 15 residues. V was clipped by 2 bases and J by 7 bases, with 15 bases between them. The germline gives CDR1 WNHNN, CDR2 SYGVQD (reference sequence).

Worth noting for this clonotype: A far larger clone differs by one base, so this is likely a read error. The CDR3 region has the DNA TGTGCCAGCAGTGAACGGGGGTGGGCCTACGAGCAGTGCTTC. It codes for CASSERGWAYEQCF. This sequence joins TRBV13 and TRBJ2-7, with TRBD2 as a possible D gene (6 bases). CDR3 length equals 14 residues. Germline CDR1 is PRHDT and CDR2 is FYEKMQ (reference sequence). Full variable domain (missing parts from reference TRBV13 and TRBJ2-7): AAGVIQSPRHLIKEKRETATLKCYPIPRHDTVYWYQQGPGQDPQFLISFYEKMQSDKGSIPDRFSAQQFSDYHSELNMSSLELGDSALYFCASSERGWAYEQCFGPGTRLTVT.

Points on this clonotype: This may be a read error: a much more frequent sequence differs by one nucleotide. The gene calls are TRBV6-6 and TRBJ2-1; a possible D gene is TRBD2 (5 bases). CDR3 length: 14 residues. The germline gives CDR1 MNHNY, CDR2 SVGAGI (reference sequence). The CDR3 reads CVSSYSPGDNEQFF. In DNA form, the CDR3 reads TGTGTCAGCAGTTACTCGCCCGGGGACAATGAGCAGTTCTTC.

In its sample, this clonotype was seen a few times. The genes are TRBV5-1 and TRBJ2-1; D uncertain. The CDR3 runs 14 residues. V lost 5 bases, J lost 5 bases, and 14 bases lay in between. The V gene's germline CDR1 is SGHRS and CDR2 YFSETQ. CDR3 residues: CASSLLGLHNEQFF. The CDR3 coding sequence is TGCGCCAGCAGTCTGTTGGGCCTACACAATGAGCAGTTCTTC. The full variable domain, completed using reference TRBV5-1 and TRBJ2-1, is KAGVTQTPRYLIKTRGQQVTLSCSPISGHRSVSWYQQTPGQGLQFLFEYFSETQRNKGNFPGRFSGRQFSNSRSEMNVSTLELGDSALYLCASSLLGLHNEQFFGPGTRLTVL.

This clonotype occurred many times. The chain couples TRBV5-1 to TRBJ1-1; D may be TRBD1 (6 bases). The CDR3 totals 15 residues. Germline values: CDR1 SGHRS, CDR2 YFSETQ. Trimming left V 3 bases short and J 1 base short, with 13 bases between. The CDR3 coding sequence is TGCGCCAGCAGCTCAAAAGGGGGGGAGAACACTGAAGCTTTCTTT. This sequence encodes CASSSKGGENTEAFF.